This note documents a single TCR beta chain sequence. Its antigen is still unknown. The sample belongs to a study of T cell repertoires in cytomegalovirus infection. From the reads, TCRdb called clonotypes with MiXCR, one entry per CDR3 protein. The sample shows about 160,000 distinct CDR3 sequences, approximately 21% of them seen only once. CDR3 length: 14 amino acids. V gave up 8 bases and J gave up 3 bases, with 13 bases separating them. CDR1 PRHDT and CDR2 FYEKMQ come from the germline V gene (reference sequence). The material sequenced was CD8+ T cells from cultured PBMCs, taken from culture after CMV antigen stimulation. The TCR was taken from a human donor in good health (CMV status not recorded). Some clones in this sample may be carry-over from other donors' samples. The chain has TRBV13 and TRBJ2-2, with D unclear. CDR3 loop: CASESESDTGELFF. The DNA for the CDR3 is TGTGCCAGCGAATCGGAATCGGACACCGGGGAGCTGTTTTTT.